This TCR beta chain is from a study of T cell responses to AZD1222 COVID-19 vaccine. Notes on the study in general: Repertoires in all cases were sampled only once the peak T cell response had passed. White British people made up most donors, females outnumbered males, and clonal diversity was possibly underestimated. The study found Spike-specific TCR breadth and depth rose after two AZD1222 doses.

Only in-frame clones appear in the TCRdb table, and some are missing; sequencing was by immunoSEQ multiplex PCR. The table lists some 100,000 clones, roughly 91% of them singletons, with around 15% in the top ten. Germline CDR1 reads KGHSH; CDR2 reads LQKENI. V was cut by 4 bases and J by 4 bases, with 28 bases left in between. The length of the CDR3 is 19 residues. Details on this clone: Its matching antigen is unknown.

The source is an adult in good health. The chain combines TRBV18 with TRBJ1-2; perhaps TRBD1 as D (5 bases). Sample: peripheral blood, taken on day 0 of AZD1222 vaccination. The CDR3 reads CASSLKARGAGVGIYGYTF. The CDR3 bases are TGTGCCAGCTCACTAAAGGCTCGAGGTGCGGGGGTCGGCATCTATGGCTACACCTTC.